This TCR beta chain was retrieved from a study of type 1 regulatory T cells. Looking at the study overall: An in vitro protocol generated T-allo10, a Tr1-enriched, alloantigen-specific CD4 T cell product.

Germline CDR1 and CDR2: SGHRS and YFSETQ. Deletions cut 4 bases from V and 0 bases from J, with 15 bases between. The CDR3 loop spans 16 amino acids. TCRdb ran MiXCR on the reads and lists one entry per CDR3 protein. The sample records tens of thousands of distinct CDR3 sequences, more than 10% being singletons. Regarding the study as a whole: Type 1 regulatory T cells had a more restricted TCR repertoire than non-type 1 regulatory T cells.

On this clonotype itself: Its antigen remains unidentified.

Material: cultured non-Tr1 T cells, either the whole culture or a sorted T cell fraction (not recorded which). The receptor comes from a human donor in good health. V usage is TRBV5-1 and J usage is TRBJ2-3; D is ambiguous. The CDR3 protein is CASSGRLAASTDTQYF. In DNA, the CDR3 is TGCGCCAGCAGCGGACGACTGGCGGCTAGCACAGATACGCAGTATTTT.